This T cell receptor beta chain was recovered during a study of OX40 agonist ivuxolimab in advanced cancers. Study-wide findings and caveats: On average, CD8+ T cells showed a greater number of expanded clones than CD4+. CD4+ and CD8+ T cells in blood underwent clonal expansion by week 6 at 0.1 to 3.0 mg/kg.

Notes on this clone: The antigen is unknown.

Using immunoSEQ multiplex PCR, the repertoire was profiled, and TCRdb retains in-frame clones only, with some absent. The sample records under 9,000 clones, approximately 80% being singletons. The starting material was CD4+ or CD8+ T cells sorted from blood, obtained in a trial of the OX40 agonist ivuxolimab. The clonotype comes from an adult with an advanced solid tumor such as melanoma, head and neck, liver or kidney cancer.

The DNA for the CDR3 is TGTGCCAGCAGTTTCACTCCGGACGGTCGGACCGGCTATGGCTACACCTTC. It codes for CASSFTPDGRTGYGYTF. The chain carries TRBV7-3 and TRBJ1-2; no clear D. The germline V gene has CDR1 SGHTA and CDR2 FQGTGA. V lost 6 bases and J lost 4, with 24 bases in between. The CDR3 has 17 residues.